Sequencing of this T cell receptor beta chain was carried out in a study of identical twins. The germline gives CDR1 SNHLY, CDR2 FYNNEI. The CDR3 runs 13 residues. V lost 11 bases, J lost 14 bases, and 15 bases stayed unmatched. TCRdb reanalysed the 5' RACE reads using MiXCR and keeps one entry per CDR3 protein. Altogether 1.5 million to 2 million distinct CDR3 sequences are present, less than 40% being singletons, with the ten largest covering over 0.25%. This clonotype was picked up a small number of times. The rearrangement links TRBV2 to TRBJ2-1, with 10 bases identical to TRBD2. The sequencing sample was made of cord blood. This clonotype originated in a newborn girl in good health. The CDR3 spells CALRASGSPLEFF. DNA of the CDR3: TGTGCCCTTAGGGCTAGCGGGAGCCCCTTAGAGTTCTTC.